Presented here are 25 T cell receptor beta chains from one specimen sequenced in a study of cytomegalovirus exposure and HLA in healthy donors. PCR was performed using 60 Vbeta and 13 Jbeta primers. Using immunoSEQ multiplex PCR, the repertoire was profiled, and TCRdb retains in-frame clones only, with some absent. The table includes over 95,000 clones, 77% detected once. What was sequenced was PBMCs. The source of these receptors is a man aged 35-49 years in good health and CMV-seropositive.

The rearrangement joins TRBV14 to TRBJ1-1; a possible D gene is TRBD1 (6 bases). Between the trimmed V and J ends, which lost 0 bases and 4 bases, there was a span of 18 bases. The CDR3 runs 17 residues. The germline gives CDR1 SGHDN, CDR2 FVKESK. CDR3 nucleotides: TGTGCCAGCAGCCAAGAATCGGCTTGGGGGCTCGGCACTGAAGCTTTCTTT. It translates to CASSQESAWGLGTEAFF. Based on the CDR3 plus reference TRBV14 and TRBJ1-1, the full variable domain is EAGVTQFPSHSVIEKGQTVTLRCDPISGHDNLYWYRRVMGKEIKFLLHFVKESKQDESGMPNNRFLAERTGGTYSTLKVQPAELEDSGVYFCASSQESAWGLGTEAFFGQGTRLTVV.

This clone appeared a few times. The rearrangement uses TRBV29-1 and TRBJ1-2; D remains unclear. The germline gives CDR1 SQVTM, CDR2 ANQGSEA. Trimming removed 7 bases from V and 4 bases from J, with 10 bases in between. The CDR3 totals 11 residues. The DNA of the CDR3 is TGCAGCGCGGCAGGAATCTATGGCTACACCTTC. Translating it yields CSAAGIYGYTF.

This clone came up once. Different DNA sequences within this sample yield the same CDR3. The rearrangement links TRBV6-5 to TRBJ2-2; perhaps TRBD1 as D (6 bases). The CDR3 loop spans 15 amino acids. Trimming cost V 6 bases and J 1 base, with 12 bases left between them. The germline gives CDR1 MNHEY, CDR2 SVGAGI. The CDR3 DNA reads TGTGCCAGCAGACGACAGGAACTGAACACCGGGGAGCTGTTTTTT. This encodes CASRRQELNTGELFF.

The chain is built from TRBV7-2 and TRBJ2-5, with D possibly matching TRBD1 (6 bases). Matching the DNA end better, TRBJ2-7 makes the J call doubtful. Germline-derived CDR1 and CDR2 are SGHTA and FQGNSA. The length of the CDR3 is 15 residues. The CDR3 nucleotides read TGTGCCAGCAGCTTAGGTGGGACAAGTTCCTACGAGCAGTACTTC. Amino acid sequence: CASSLGGTSSYEQYF.

The chain recombines TRBV7-9 with TRBJ1-1; tentative D call: TRBD1 (5 bases). V lost 1 base, J lost 7 bases, and 10 bases lay in between. CDR1 and CDR2 from the germline V gene are SEHNR and FQNEAQ (reference sequence). This CDR3 spans 13 amino acids. The CDR3 DNA sequence: TGTGCCAGCAGCTTAGAGTTTGACAGTGAAGCTTTCTTT. Its protein product is CASSLEFDSEAFF.

V gene TRBV5-1 combines with J gene TRBJ2-7, with 10 positions matching TRBD1. After removal of 2 bases from V and 7 bases from J, the junction contained 9 bases not matched to a gene. This CDR3 contains 15 residues. CDR1 is SGHRS and CDR2 is YFSETQ in the germline V gene. This CDR3 reads CASSFGTGDEKEQYF. CDR3 nucleotide sequence: TGCGCCAGCAGCTTTGGGACAGGGGACGAGAAGGAGCAGTACTTC.

This sequence joins TRBV7-3 and TRBJ2-7, with 9 bases aligning to TRBD1. V trimming: 2 bases; J trimming: 3 bases; junction bases outside the gene matches: 2. In germline, CDR1 is SGHTA, CDR2 FQGTGA. This CDR3 is 14 amino acids long. CDR3 bases: TGTGCCAGCAGCTTACAGGGACAGGGCTACGAGCAGTACTTC. Its protein product is CASSLQGQGYEQYF.

The chain links TRBV27 to TRBJ1-4, with 9 bases aligning to TRBD1. Germline V gene data show CDR1 as MNHEY and CDR2 as SMNVEV (reference sequence). The CDR3 consists of 19 residues. The J segment lost 0 bases and the V segment lost 6 bases, leaving 14 bases of the junction unmatched. The CDR3 DNA is TGTGCCAGCAGCGACAGGGGGGCAAAAGCCCTTGCAACTAATGAAAAACTGTTTTTT. Residues: CASSDRGAKALATNEKLFF.

This clone has just a few counts. The CDR3 loop reads CASSPGGGNIQYF. The CDR3 nucleotides are TGTGCCAGCTCACCAGGCGGTGGTAACATTCAGTACTTC. The chain links TRBV18 to TRBJ2-4; D gene ambiguous. Deletions cut 2 bases from V and 7 bases from J, with 9 bases between. This CDR3 spans 13 amino acids. Germline CDR1 reads KGHSH; CDR2 reads LQKENI.

This sequence joins TRBV28 and TRBJ1-2; D is ambiguous. Trimming removed 7 bases at V and 5 bases at J, with 8 bases between. The CDR3 runs to 11 residues. Germline V CDR1 and CDR2: MDHEN, SYDVKM. This CDR3 reads CASISGYGYTF. The CDR3 DNA is TGTGCCAGCATTTCGGGGTATGGCTACACCTTC.

This chain uses TRBV6-1 with TRBJ2-7; D perhaps matches TRBD2 (6 bases). Trimming left V 2 bases short and J 3 bases short, with 23 bases between. Germline CDR1 MNHNS, CDR2 SASEGT. The CDR3 extends over 18 amino acids. The CDR3 DNA reads as TGTGCCAGCAGTGAACGTAATAGTGGGGCCGGGCGGGGCTACGAGCAGTACTTC. Translated, it gives CASSERNSGAGRGYEQYF.

In this sample, this clone turned up once. The rearrangement links TRBV18 to TRBJ2-3, with TRBD2 matching over 7 bases. Germline CDR1 reads KGHSH; CDR2 reads LQKENI. The trim removed 1 base at V and 5 bases at J, leaving 9 bases unmatched. CDR3 length: 16 residues. In DNA, the CDR3 is TGTGCCAGCTCACCACTCCCCAAGGGGAGGGGAGATACGCAGTATTTT. It is translated as CASSPLPKGRGDTQYF.

This clone was counted once. The chain employs TRBV5-5 and TRBJ2-2; a weak D match, TRBD1 (5 bases). The CDR3 extends over 16 amino acids. Germline V gene lookup returns CDR1 SGHKS and CDR2 YYEKEE (reference sequence). Trimming cost V 2 bases and J 1 base, with 12 bases left between them. CDR3 DNA: TGTGCCAGCAGCTTATCGGCTACAGGGAACACCGGGGAGCTGTTTTTT. Translation: CASSLSATGNTGELFF.

The V call is TRBV10-3, the J call TRBJ2-3, with TRBD2 identical over 8 bases. In germline, CDR1 is ENHRY, CDR2 SYGVKD. After removal of 3 bases from V and 3 bases from J, the junction contained 5 bases not matched to a gene. The CDR3 consists of 15 residues. The CDR3 coding sequence is TGTGCCATCAGTGATTTGGCTAGCGGGACAGATACGCAGTATTTT. It encodes CAISDLASGTDTQYF.

CDR3: CASSFGRGAIDTQYF. CDR3 DNA: TGTGCCAGCAGCTTCGGCCGGGGGGCTATAGATACGCAGTATTTT. The chain carries TRBV7-3 and TRBJ2-3, with a possible D match to TRBD2 (7 bases). CDR1 is SGHTA and CDR2 is FQGTGA in the germline V gene. CDR3 length: 15 amino acids. The V gene lost 3 bases and the J gene lost 5 bases, with 15 bases spanning the gap.

In this sample, this clone turned up once. V gene TRBV4-1 combines with J gene TRBJ2-6; tentatively, D is TRBD2 (5 bases). The germline V and J ends were trimmed by 0 bases and 2 bases, with 8 bases remaining between them. Germline lookup yields CDR1 MGHRA and CDR2 YSYEKL. This CDR3 comprises 16 residues. CDR3 nucleotides: TGCGCCAGCAGCCAAGATCGGGGTGCTGGGGCCAACGTCCTGACTTTC. Translating gives CASSQDRGAGANVLTF.

This clone has only a few counts. This rearrangement joins TRBV7-6 to TRBJ2-7, with TRBD2 as a possible D gene (5 bases). CDR1 and CDR2 (germline): SGHVS, FNYEAQ. The CDR3 length is 13 residues. Trimming cost V 3 bases and J 7 bases, with 13 bases left between them. CDR3 sequence: CASSFGGTSEQYF. The DNA of the CDR3 is TGTGCCAGCAGCTTTGGAGGCACCTCGGAGCAGTACTTC.

The chain recombines TRBV6-5 with TRBJ1-2; D call uncertain. Per germline, CDR1 MNHEY and CDR2 SVGAGI. CDR3 length equals 13 residues. Deletions cut 11 bases from V and 7 bases from J, with 20 bases between. CDR3 in DNA: TGTGCCTGCACTTGGGGAGGCTTTGGTGGCTACACCTTC. This encodes CACTWGGFGGYTF.

In its sample, this clone was seen a few times. V usage is TRBV5-1 and J usage is TRBJ2-7; 10 bases fit TRBD1. Trimming removed 4 bases from V and 6 bases from J; junction bases left unmatched: 10. Germline loops: CDR1 SGHRS, CDR2 YFSETQ. The CDR3 has 15 residues. CDR3 sequence: CASSRAGTGDGEQYF. The CDR3 nucleotides are TGCGCCAGCAGCCGGGCCGGGACAGGGGACGGCGAGCAGTACTTC. Based on the CDR3 plus reference TRBV5-1 and TRBJ2-7, the full variable domain is KAGVTQTPRYLIKTRGQQVTLSCSPISGHRSVSWYQQTPGQGLQFLFEYFSETQRNKGNFPGRFSGRQFSNSRSEMNVSTLELGDSALYLCASSRAGTGDGEQYFGPGTRLTVT.

The genes are TRBV5-4 and TRBJ1-4, with D unclear. Trimming removed 4 bases at V and 0 bases at J, with 7 bases between. This CDR3 contains 14 residues. Per germline, CDR1 SGHNT and CDR2 YYREEE (reference sequence). In DNA, the CDR3 is TGTGCCAGCAGCGGGAGTGCAACTAATGAAAAACTGTTTTTT. Protein: CASSGSATNEKLFF.

V is TRBV27 and J is TRBJ1-5, with 8 bases identical to TRBD1. J was trimmed by 11 bases and V by 3 bases; bases with no gene match: 15. The CDR3 runs to 16 residues. The germline gives CDR1 MNHEY, CDR2 SMNVEV (reference sequence). DNA for the CDR3: TGTGCCAGCAGTTTGGAAACGGACAGGGCCCTTCGGGCCCAGCATTTT. Amino acids: CASSLETDRALRAQHF.

As regards this clone: The junction departs from germline at one end; a sequencing error may be responsible. This chain links TRBV9 with TRBJ2-4; the match to TRBD2 covers 8 bases. The germline CDR1 and CDR2 sequences are SGDLS and YYNGEE. The CDR3 contains 14 residues. DNA of the CDR3: TGTGCCAGCAGCTCCGGGGGGGCCAAAAACAGTCAGTACTTC. It encodes CASSSGGAKNSQYF.

V usage is TRBV6-6 and J usage is TRBJ1-2, with D maybe TRBD1 (5 bases). Trimming shortened V by 7 bases and J by 6 bases, and 15 bases separated the two germline ends. The CDR3 loop spans 13 amino acids. CDR1 and CDR2 from the germline V gene are MNHNY and SVGAGI (reference sequence). In DNA form, the CDR3 reads TGTGCCAGCAAATTGGAGGGGAGGGATGGCTACACCTTC. As protein: CASKLEGRDGYTF.

This clone was counted only a few times. The rearrangement joins TRBV9 to TRBJ2-4; D remains unclear. The CDR3 length is 14 residues. Germline V gene lookup returns CDR1 SGDLS and CDR2 YYNGEE. The germline V and J ends were trimmed by 0 bases and 12 bases, with 16 bases remaining between them. The CDR3 nucleotides are TGTGCCAGCAGCGTAGACCCCCACAGTTACAGTCAGTACTTC. Translating gives CASSVDPHSYSQYF.

The rearrangement links TRBV7-6 to TRBJ1-5; the D is unclear. In germline, CDR1 is SGHVS, CDR2 FNYEAQ. There are 13 residues in the CDR3. V was shortened by 3 bases and J by 5 bases, with 8 bases between the two germline ends. The CDR3 protein is CASSLGVDQPQHF. CDR3 bases: TGTGCCAGCAGCTTGGGCGTTGATCAGCCCCAGCATTTT.